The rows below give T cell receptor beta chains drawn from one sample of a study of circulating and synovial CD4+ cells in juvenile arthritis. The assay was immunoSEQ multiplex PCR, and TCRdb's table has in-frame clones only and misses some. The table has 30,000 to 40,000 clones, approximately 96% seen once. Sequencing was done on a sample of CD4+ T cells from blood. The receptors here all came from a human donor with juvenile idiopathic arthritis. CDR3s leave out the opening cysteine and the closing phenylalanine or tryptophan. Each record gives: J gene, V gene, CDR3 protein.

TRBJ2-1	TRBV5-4	ASSSGQGVDNEQF
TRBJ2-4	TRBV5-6	ASSFAAGGQY
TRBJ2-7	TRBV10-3	ATAGTGRLSYEQY
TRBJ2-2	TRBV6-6	ASSYRQGNTGELF
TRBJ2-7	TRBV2	ASSGRRDRENELLYEQY
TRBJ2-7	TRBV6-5	ASSPGEGTTYEQY
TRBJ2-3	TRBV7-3	ASSLSFEGDTQY
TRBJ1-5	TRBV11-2	ASSLVQGGNQPQH
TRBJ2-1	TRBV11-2	ASSLGTSGGDRGNEQF
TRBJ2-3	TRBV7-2	ASSLDPGTSGTDTQY
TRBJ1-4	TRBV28	ASSPRTGDEKLF
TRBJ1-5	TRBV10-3	AISESSHSNQPQH
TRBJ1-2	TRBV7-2	ASSYSGHPNYGYT
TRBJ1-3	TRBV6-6	ASSYSSGTAGNTIY
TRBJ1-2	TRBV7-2	ASSLDRGDDGYT
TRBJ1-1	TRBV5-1	ASSRQGVTEAF
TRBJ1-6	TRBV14	ASSQEPSGSPLH
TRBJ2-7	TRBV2	ASSENPAGFEEQY
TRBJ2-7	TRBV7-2	ASSRHGAGQGSYEQY
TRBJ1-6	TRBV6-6	ASSSLTGTGNSPLH
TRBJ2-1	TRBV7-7	ASSLERGGYNEQF
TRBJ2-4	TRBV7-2	ASSSYSQGANIQY
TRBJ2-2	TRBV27	ASSLTGWTGELF
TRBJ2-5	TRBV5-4	ATGGRRGEEETQY
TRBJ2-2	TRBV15	ATRVLATANTGELF
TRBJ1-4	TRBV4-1	ASSQDGYNEKLF
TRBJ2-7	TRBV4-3	ASSHYGTGVYEQY
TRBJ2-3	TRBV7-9	ASSLSPGLAGSTDTQY
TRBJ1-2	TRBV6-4	ASSDATDGYT
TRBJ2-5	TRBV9	ASSVGPSGGIETQY
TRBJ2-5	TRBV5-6	ASSKSRGGLETQY
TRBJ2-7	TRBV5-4	ASSSAGGLGGY
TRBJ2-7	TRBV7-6	ASSQTGRVSGYEQY
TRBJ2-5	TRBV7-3	ASSILAEETQY
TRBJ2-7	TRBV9	ASSPTGSSSYEQY
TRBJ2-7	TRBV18	ASSPPGGTLPYEQY